The clone carrying this TCR beta chain was detected once. Its specificity is not known. The time point was: week 23, last vaccination. Doses consisted of 300 ug of mutant IDH1 20-mer peptide each, paired with topical imiquimod. The CDR3 covers 18 residues. V dropped 1 base and J dropped 0; count of bases not matched to a gene: 9. Germline lookup yields CDR1 SGHVS and CDR2 FQNEAQ. Clones were read by immunoSEQ multiplex PCR, and TCRdb kept only the in-frame ones, dropping some. The table includes 35,000 to 50,000 clones, 75% to 95% detected once. This record comes from a study of a mutant IDH1 vaccine in newly diagnosed glioma.

The sequencing used PBMCs, collected from a glioma patient whose treatment included an IDH1 peptide vaccine. This receptor was taken from a man aged 45-60 years with glioma. The chain couples TRBV7-8 to TRBJ2-1; 7 bases are shared with TRBD2. CDR3 in DNA: TGTGCCAGCAGCTTAGGGATTGCTAGCGGCTACTCCTACAATGAGCAGTTCTTC. It codes for CASSLGIASGYSYNEQFF.